This T cell receptor (beta chain) is drawn from a study of blood T cells in healthy people across ages. V was trimmed by 6 bases and J by 4 bases, leaving 18 bases between them. The CDR3 covers 16 residues. CDR1 is MNHEY, CDR2 SVGEGT, per germline. Study-wide findings and caveats: There was no known CMV status for donors, so expanded clonotype changes were possibly confounded. Roughly linear age-related decline in beta diversity appeared, significant by age around 40.

Concerning this clonotype: Its matching antigen is unknown.

A second PCR of 7 to 11 cycles used a sample-barcoded 5' primer and a J-beta primer mix. One entry per CDR3 protein, called by TCRdb with MiXCR from the 5' RACE reads. The table has 700,000 or so distinct CDR3 sequences, approximately 40% seen once; the top ten hold about 32%. The TCR was taken from a man older than 75 in good health. The sequenced sample was blood. This chain joins TRBV6-2 or TRBV6-3 and TRBJ2-2, with a weak D call TRBD1 (5 bases). In DNA form, the CDR3 reads TGTGCCAGCAGCCACTACTTTACGACAGCCACCGGGGAGCTGTTTTTT. Its translation: CASSHYFTTATGELFF.